The present TCR beta chain was sequenced within a study of T-cell memory formation after mild COVID-19. The study's findings and limits: Day 15 to 85 contracting clones showed balanced CD4/CD8; later expanders leaned CD4+.

TCR alpha and TCR beta cDNA libraries with sample barcodes and UMIs came from 5'RACE using constant-segment primers. Via MiXCR, TCRdb re-called the 5' RACE reads, giving one row per CDR3 protein. In the table there are 110,000 to 150,000 distinct CDR3 sequences, about 23% of which are singletons. A remark on this clonotype: Its antigen is as yet unknown.

This CDR3 has 14 residues. Germline loops: CDR1 SQVTM, CDR2 ANQGSEA. Trimming cost V 3 bases and J 2 bases; bases outside gene matches: 4. Sequencing used PBMCs or a T cell subset sorted from them (not recorded which). This sequence was found in an adult woman who had mild COVID-19 (a few samples of this study predate the infection). Cell type and time point are not known. The chain has TRBV29-1 and TRBJ2-7; 10 bases are a match to TRBD2. The CDR3 DNA sequence: TGCAGCGTTGAGCCTAGCGGGGGTCCCTACGAGCAGTACTTC. This sequence encodes CSVEPSGGPYEQYF.